These 22 T cell receptor beta chains came from one sample sequenced in a study of identifying expanded T cells in peripheral blood. TCRdb's table, derived via immunoSEQ multiplex PCR, lists solely in-frame clones and lacks some. The sample yields about 98,000 clones, 70% to 90% seen once. The sequencing sample was made of blood. The receptors shown here come from a person between 18 and 75 years old in good health.

V is TRBV7-2 and J is TRBJ2-4, with D perhaps matching TRBD1 or TRBD2 (5 bases each). This CDR3 has 15 residues. The germline CDR1 and CDR2 sequences are SGHTA and FQGNSA. Trimming took off 1 base at V and 8 bases at J, with 15 bases between the two ends. DNA of the CDR3: TGTGCCAGCAGCTTAGGAGGACTCGACAGAGACATTCAGTACTTC. Residues: CASSLGGLDRDIQYF.

The V and J genes are TRBV6-5 and TRBJ1-2, with D tentatively TRBD1 (5 bases). V lost 6 bases and J 0 bases, leaving 8 bases between the germline ends. The CDR3 extends over 13 amino acids. The germline gives CDR1 MNHEY, CDR2 SVGAGI. The CDR3 sequence is CASRPTANYGYTF. In nucleotides, the CDR3 is TGTGCCAGCAGACCGACAGCTAACTATGGCTACACCTTC.

This chain connects TRBV5-6 to TRBJ2-7, with a possible D match to TRBD1 (6 bases). CDR3 size: 14 residues. V gave up 4 bases and J gave up 6 bases, with 17 bases separating them. Germline CDR1 is SGHDT and CDR2 is YYEEEE. Here the CDR3 reads CASSGIRDNLEQYF. The CDR3 DNA reads as TGTGCCAGCAGCGGAATCCGGGACAACCTCGAGCAGTACTTC.

The chain carries TRBV18 and TRBJ2-3; a possible D gene is TRBD2 (6 bases). The CDR3 is 15 residues long. The ends were cut back, 0 bases at V and 2 bases at J, with 9 bases in the middle. The germline V gene has CDR1 KGHSH and CDR2 LQKENI. The CDR3 region is CASSPPPGDTDTQYF. In DNA, the CDR3 is TGTGCCAGCTCACCACCGCCGGGAGACACAGATACGCAGTATTTT.

This clone was found a few times. The CDR3 loop is CASSSIRGLNVYGYTF. The DNA of the CDR3 is TGTGCCAGCAGTTCCATCAGGGGGTTAAATGTCTATGGCTACACCTTC. This chain uses TRBV6-5 with TRBJ1-2; 7 bases align to TRBD1. This CDR3 comprises 16 residues. The germline V gene has CDR1 MNHEY and CDR2 SVGAGI. Germline trimming cut 4 bases from V and 4 bases from J; bases unmatched to any gene: 12.

The chain recombines TRBV10-3 with TRBJ1-1; D ambiguous. Trimming stripped 8 bases from V and 1 base from J, with 11 bases between. Germline values: CDR1 ENHRY, CDR2 SYGVKD. CDR3 length equals 13 residues. As DNA, the CDR3 is TGTGCCATCGCCGGAACGCAGAACACTGAAGCTTTCTTT. Translation: CAIAGTQNTEAFF.

V usage is TRBV6-4 and J usage is TRBJ2-2; 11 bases are a match to TRBD2. The germline gives CDR1 MRHNA, CDR2 SNTAGT. The CDR3 runs to 17 residues. V dropped 6 bases and J dropped 0; count of bases not matched to a gene: 6. DNA for the CDR3: TGTGCCAGCAGCCTTCAGGGACTAGCGGCGAACACCGGGGAGCTGTTTTTT. This translates into CASSLQGLAANTGELFF.

V usage is TRBV2 and J usage is TRBJ2-2; 9 nucleotides line up with TRBD2. V shed 7 bases, J shed 3 bases, and the junction held 12 bases outside the gene matches. This CDR3 region has 17 residues. Germline CDR1 reads SNHLY; CDR2 reads FYNNEI. The CDR3 region is CASMGFGSGGHTGELFF. The CDR3 nucleotides are TGTGCCAGCATGGGTTTCGGGAGCGGGGGGCACACCGGGGAGCTGTTTTTT. Drawing the rest from reference TRBV2 and TRBJ2-2, the complete variable domain is EPEVTQTPSHQVTQMGQEVILRCVPISNHLYFYWYRQILGQKVEFLVSFYNNEISEKSEIFDDQFSVERPDGSNFTLKIRSTKLEDSAMYFCASMGFGSGGHTGELFFGEGSRLTVL.

V usage is TRBV15 and J usage is TRBJ2-1; D uncertain. Trimming left V 11 bases short and J 2 bases short, with 13 bases between. Germline assignment: CDR1 LNHNV and CDR2 YYDKDF (reference sequence). CDR3 length: 13 amino acids. CDR3 sequence reads: CAVRKGPYNEQFF. For the CDR3, the DNA is TGTGCCGTGAGGAAAGGCCCCTACAATGAGCAGTTCTTC.

The chain carries TRBV4-2 and TRBJ1-3; D might be TRBD1 (5 bases). The CDR3 consists of 15 residues. Germline values: CDR1 LGHNA, CDR2 YNFKEQ. V was pared by 4 bases and J by 2 bases, with 12 bases between. CDR3 bases: TGTGCCAGCAGCCGCGAGGGACTTGCTGGAAACACCATATATTTT. This encodes CASSREGLAGNTIYF.

The gene calls are TRBV6-1 and TRBJ1-5, with D unclear. This CDR3 comprises 15 residues. Per the germline V gene, CDR1 is MNHNS and CDR2 is SASEGT. V gave up 4 bases and J gave up 0 bases, with 10 bases separating them. This CDR3 is CASSVGSYSNQPQHF. The CDR3 coding sequence is TGTGCCAGCAGTGTGGGCAGTTATAGCAATCAGCCCCAGCATTTT.

V gene TRBV4-2 combines with J gene TRBJ2-3; TRBD1 matches 7 bases. Per germline, CDR1 LGHNA and CDR2 YNFKEQ. The trim removed 3 bases at V and 1 base at J, leaving 7 bases unmatched. The CDR3 has 16 amino acids. CDR3 loop: CASSHTGVARTDTQYF. The CDR3 DNA reads TGTGCCAGCAGCCATACAGGGGTGGCTCGCACAGATACGCAGTATTTT.

The chain employs TRBV9 and TRBJ2-3, with D possibly matching TRBD2 (6 bases). Germline-derived CDR1 and CDR2 are SGDLS and YYNGEE. The V end was cut by 3 bases, the J end by 6 bases, with 11 bases between. The CDR3 has 13 residues. The CDR3 region is CASSGRAGDTQYF. In DNA form, the CDR3 reads TGTGCCAGCAGCGGGAGGGCCGGGGATACGCAGTATTTT.

The genes are TRBV10-3 and TRBJ1-1, with 7 nucleotides matching TRBD1. With V trimmed by 4 bases and J by 11 bases, 7 bases remained unmatched. CDR3 length: 12 residues. Looked up from germline, CDR1 is ENHRY and CDR2 is SYGVKD. Here the CDR3 DNA reads TGTGCCATCAGTGGGGACAGCCGCGGGGCTTTCTTT. This codes for CAISGDSRGAFF.

The rearrangement links TRBV5-6 to TRBJ1-5, with 7 nucleotides matching TRBD1. V shed 4 bases and J 0 bases; nucleotides not matched to a gene: 4. This CDR3 is 15 amino acids long. Per germline, CDR1 SGHDT and CDR2 YYEEEE. CDR3 DNA sequence: TGTGCCAGCAGCCTGACAGGGAATAGCAATCAGCCCCAGCATTTT. It specifies CASSLTGNSNQPQHF.

The chain recombines TRBV7-8 with TRBJ1-4; no clear D. The CDR3 spans 13 residues. The V gene lost 1 base and the J gene lost 4 bases, with 4 bases spanning the gap. Germline CDR1 SGHVS, CDR2 FQNEAQ. CDR3 DNA sequence: TGTGCCAGCAGCTTAGAATATAATGAAAAACTGTTTTTT. It translates to CASSLEYNEKLFF.

This sequence joins TRBV30 and TRBJ2-1; weak D call: TRBD2 (5 bases). Trimming stripped 7 bases from V and 0 bases from J, with 13 bases between. Germline V gene sequence: CDR1 GTSNPN, CDR2 SVGIG (reference sequence). This CDR3 is 14 amino acids long. The CDR3 DNA reads as TGTGCCTACCTGACTGGGAGCTCCTACAATGAGCAGTTCTTC. Encoded protein: CAYLTGSSYNEQFF.

This chain joins TRBV19 and TRBJ2-2; 9 nucleotides agree with TRBD2. CDR3 length equals 17 residues. The germline gives CDR1 LNHDA, CDR2 SQIVND (reference sequence). With V trimmed by 5 bases and J by 0 bases, 7 bases remained unmatched. CDR3 nucleotide sequence: TGTGCCAGTAGTCCGGCTTCTAGCGGGGCGAACACCGGGGAGCTGTTTTTT. It is translated as CASSPASSGANTGELFF.

The gene calls are TRBV18 and TRBJ1-1; D ambiguous. V lost 0 bases and J lost 4, with 12 bases in between. Per the germline V gene, CDR1 is KGHSH and CDR2 is LQKENI. This CDR3 has 15 residues. The CDR3 loop is CASSPPRVSSTEAFF. Here the CDR3 DNA reads TGTGCCAGCTCACCACCGAGGGTTTCCAGCACTGAAGCTTTCTTT.

The chain has TRBV7-9 and TRBJ2-3; TRBD2 matches 8 bases. This CDR3 is built from 15 residues. Per germline, CDR1 SEHNR and CDR2 FQNEAQ (reference sequence). Trimming removed 8 bases from V and 3 bases from J; junction bases left unmatched: 10. As DNA, the CDR3 is TGTGCCAGCGCCTTGTCGGGGGGGCAAACAGATACGCAGTATTTT. This gives the protein CASALSGGQTDTQYF.

This chain uses TRBV4-2 with TRBJ1-5; D call uncertain. CDR3 length equals 15 residues. V lost 3 bases, J lost 6 bases, and 15 bases lay in between. Germline CDR1 is LGHNA and CDR2 is YNFKEQ. The CDR3 DNA reads TGTGCCAGCAGCCAGGATCCAAGCGTCGGTCAGCCCCAGCATTTT. Residues: CASSQDPSVGQPQHF.

This chain links TRBV19 with TRBJ1-5; D remains ambiguous. Per germline, CDR1 LNHDA and CDR2 SQIVND (reference sequence). V gave up 8 bases and J gave up 2 bases, with 16 bases separating them. CDR3 length: 15 residues. The CDR3 spells CASGSGGYRNQPQHF. CDR3 sequence (DNA): TGTGCCAGTGGATCTGGCGGATACCGCAATCAGCCCCAGCATTTT.